This T cell receptor beta chain was captured by sequencing in a study of regulatory T cells in long-lasting Graves disease. Time point in this sample: persistent/refractory GD, antithyroid drugs over 5 years with positive TRAb. The TCR library was prepared using RNA isolated from PBMCs. Building the TCR beta libraries relied on iRepertoire HTBI primers, and CDR3 regions underwent Arm-PCR. In TCRdb, the multiplex PCR reads were re-called with MiXCR into one record per CDR3 protein. This sample has some 430,000 distinct CDR3 sequences; approximately 21% occur once, and the top ten carry less than 9%. In this sample, this clonotype turned up many times. As yet, its antigen is unknown. There are 16 residues in the CDR3. The V end lost 1 base, the J end lost 3 bases, and 13 bases lay between the germline ends. Study-wide points: It is possible that accuracy was reduced by the small size of the sample. Favored usage of TRBV28, TRBJ1-2 and TRBJ2-5 was recorded in persistent disease.

The clonotype comes from a female donor with Graves disease. The chain carries TRBV12-3 or TRBV12-4 and TRBJ1-5; D might be TRBD1 (5 bases). Sequencing was performed on peripheral blood mononuclear cells (PBMCs), taken when the disease was refractory, from a patient treated with antithyroid drugs. The CDR3 spells CASSLGGRGTNQPQHF. The CDR3, as DNA: TGTGCCAGCAGTTTAGGTGGGAGAGGGACCAATCAGCCCCAGCATTTT.